Listed below are T cell receptor beta chains from one sample, sequenced in a study of early T cells in non-severe SARS-CoV-2 infection. TCRdb redid the calling of the 5' RACE reads with MiXCR, one entry per CDR3 protein. There are about 100,000 distinct CDR3 sequences in the sample; around 13% occur only once, and over 2% lies in the top ten. The sequenced material came from whole blood. These receptors came from an adult who was a healthcare worker with PCR-confirmed SARS-CoV-2 infection or an uninfected control (not recorded which). Both conserved end residues are part of each CDR3. The D gene is left open where the match is weak. Size is stated for part of the rows, as once, few or many counts, or as a class when the clone is expanded.

CDR3 length	clone size	V gene	D gene	J gene	CDR3 protein	CDR3 DNA
13	-	TRBV7-6	-	TRBJ2-5	CASSAGPFETQYF	TGTGCCAGCAGCGCTGGTCCTTTTGAGACCCAGTACTTC
12	-	TRBV2	-	TRBJ1-3	CASSPSGNTIYF	TGTGCCAGCTCTCCCTCTGGAAACACCATATATTTT
16	few	TRBV7-2	-	TRBJ2-1	CASSLARAGSYNEQFF	TGTGCCAGCAGCTTAGCGCGGGCGGGTTCCTACAATGAGCAGTTCTTC
16	few	TRBV5-4	TRBD1	TRBJ1-1	CASSYEGQGMNTEAFF	TGTGCCAGCAGTTACGAGGGACAGGGGATGAACACTGAAGCTTTCTTT
15	-	TRBV7-6	-	TRBJ2-7	CASSLELGGSYEQYF	TGTGCCAGCAGCTTAGAGCTGGGGGGCTCCTACGAGCAGTACTTC
14	-	TRBV20-1	-	TRBJ2-3	CSASGSQSTDTQYF	TGCAGTGCTAGTGGTTCCCAGAGCACAGATACGCAGTATTTT
15	many	TRBV4-2	TRBD1	TRBJ2-7	CASSQVQGPNYEQYF	TGTGCCAGCAGCCAGGTACAGGGGCCCAACTACGAGCAGTACTTC
18	many	TRBV7-9	-	TRBJ2-6	CASSLLGQGNSGANVLTF	TGTGCCAGCAGCTTATTGGGGCAGGGAAACTCTGGGGCCAACGTCCTGACTTTC
14	few	TRBV4-2	-	TRBJ1-1	CASSRLGYGGEAFF	TGTGCCAGCAGCCGACTGGGGTATGGGGGTGAAGCTTTCTTT
11	many	TRBV20-1	-	TRBJ2-5	CSAPGGETQYF	TGCAGTGCCCCTGGTGGGGAGACCCAGTACTTC
15	few	TRBV27	-	TRBJ2-3	CASSPGQPLTDTQYF	TGTGCCAGCAGCCCCGGACAGCCACTCACAGATACGCAGTATTTT
15	many	TRBV6-2/TRBV6-3	-	TRBJ1-1	CASRRANTMNTEAFF	TGTGCCAGCCGGAGGGCCAACACCATGAACACTGAAGCTTTCTTT
16	-	TRBV7-2	-	TRBJ2-1	CASSLMVGGTYNEQFF	TGTGCCAGCAGCTTAATGGTAGGGGGAACCTACAATGAGCAGTTCTTC
13	many	TRBV12-3/TRBV12-4	-	TRBJ1-2	CARIRGRNYGYTF	TGTGCCAGAATCAGGGGACGGAACTATGGCTACACCTTC
13	few	TRBV20-1	-	TRBJ2-7	CSANTATGRGQYF	TGCAGTGCTAATACAGCCACGGGCCGAGGGCAGTACTTC
13	many	TRBV20-1	-	TRBJ2-7	CSAIEGFTYEQYF	TGCAGTGCCATCGAAGGGTTTACCTACGAGCAGTACTTC
13	many	TRBV7-2	-	TRBJ1-6	CASQLGAHSPLHF	TGTGCCAGTCAGCTCGGCGCGCATTCACCCCTCCACTTT